The 20 T cell receptor beta chains below were found in one sample sequenced in a study of T-cell reconstitution after alpha-beta-depleted transplantation in children. The TCRbeta library was prepared with unique molecular identifiers. Using its own MiXCR run on the PCR reads, TCRdb lists one record per CDR3 protein. There are 750,000 to 950,000 distinct CDR3 sequences in the sample; around 15% occur only once, and approximately 5% lies in the top ten. Sequenced material: PBMCs, mostly from graft donor cells, taken 360 days after TCRalphabeta/CD19-depleted stem cell transplant. These receptors came from a male patient between 5 and 17 years old who had a stem cell transplant for acute lymphoblastic leukemia, so the T cells may come from the graft donor.

This clonotype was seen ten or more times. The V gene is TRBV4-1, the J gene TRBJ2-7, with unresolved D. V was shortened by 1 base and J by 0 bases, with 13 bases between the two germline ends. This CDR3 comprises 16 residues. Per the germline V gene, CDR1 is MGHRA and CDR2 is YSYEKL. CDR3 sequence (DNA): TGCGCCAGCAGCCAAGTACTTTCGGTAAGCTCCTACGAGCAGTACTTC. Protein product: CASSQVLSVSSYEQYF.

This clonotype was seen repeatedly, ten times or more. The V call is TRBV7-3, the J call TRBJ2-1, with D unresolved. This CDR3 region has 14 residues. The ends were cut back, 0 bases at V and 5 bases at J, with 8 bases in the middle. In germline, CDR1 is SGHTA, CDR2 FQGTGA. CDR3 nucleotide sequence: TGTGCCAGCAGCTTAACGGGCAGTAACAATGAGCAGTTCTTC. It specifies CASSLTGSNNEQFF.

This clonotype was counted many times. CDR3 in amino acids: CASSLDTGKRGDTQYF. CDR3 DNA sequence: TGCGCCAGCAGCTTGGATACGGGAAAGCGGGGAGATACGCAGTATTTT. J is TRBJ2-3 and V is TRBV5-1; 7 bases are shared with TRBD2. Germline CDR1 and CDR2: SGHRS and YFSETQ. Trimming at V came to 0 bases and at J to 5 bases, leaving 9 bases not matched to a gene. The CDR3 loop spans 16 amino acids.

This clonotype has just a few counts. The genes are TRBV6-1 and TRBJ2-5; 9 positions match TRBD2. This CDR3 contains 15 residues. The J segment lost 4 bases and the V segment lost 6 bases, leaving 9 bases of the junction unmatched. Per germline, CDR1 MNHNS and CDR2 SASEGT. The CDR3 nucleotides are TGTGCCAGCAGCATTAGCGGGAGCGTAGGAGAGACCCAGTACTTC. Encoded protein: CASSISGSVGETQYF.

The V call is TRBV12-3 or TRBV12-4, the J call TRBJ2-7; possibly TRBD1 for D (5 bases). This CDR3 is 16 amino acids long. Trimming removed 3 bases from V and 4 bases from J, with 19 bases in between. CDR3 sequence reads: CASSLPPGWGPYEQYF. In nucleotides, the CDR3 is TGTGCCAGCAGTTTGCCCCCAGGATGGGGCCCTTACGAGCAGTACTTC.

This clonotype appeared a few times. The chain employs TRBV7-9 and TRBJ2-1; a possible D gene is TRBD2 (6 bases). In germline, CDR1 is SEHNR, CDR2 FQNEAQ (reference sequence). The germline V and J ends were trimmed by 4 bases and 6 bases, with 22 bases remaining between them. CDR3 length: 17 amino acids. DNA of the CDR3: TGTGCCAGCAGCTATGGCCGCCGGGGCCTGGGGGGCAATGAGCAGTTCTTC. Translating gives CASSYGRRGLGGNEQFF.

This clonotype was seen a handful of times. V and J are TRBV20-1 and TRBJ1-4, with no clear D. This CDR3 contains 14 residues. The V and J ends lost 3 bases and 8 bases respectively, with 16 bases between them. The germline V gene has CDR1 DFQATT and CDR2 SNEGSKA (reference sequence). The CDR3 sequence: CSARGGQESEKLFF. The CDR3 DNA follows: TGCAGTGCTAGGGGCGGGCAGGAGAGCGAAAAACTGTTTTTT.

This clonotype appeared a few times. The chain carries TRBV5-1 and TRBJ1-2, with a possible D match to TRBD1 (6 bases). Germline values: CDR1 SGHRS, CDR2 YFSETQ. Trimming cost V 1 base and J 7 bases, with 11 bases left between them. This CDR3 is 13 amino acids long. The CDR3, as DNA: TGCGCCAGCAGCTTGCATACAGGGTTTGGCTACACCTTC. This sequence encodes CASSLHTGFGYTF.

This clonotype turned up a few times. The chain joins TRBV5-1 to TRBJ2-4; D perhaps matches TRBD1 (5 bases). The V gene's germline CDR1 is SGHRS and CDR2 YFSETQ. V shed 3 bases and J shed 6 bases, with 7 bases lying between them. This CDR3 has 12 residues. The CDR3 region is CASSSQANIQYF. In DNA form, the CDR3 reads TGCGCCAGCAGCTCACAGGCAAACATTCAGTACTTC. Filled out from reference TRBV5-1 and TRBJ2-4, the complete variable domain reads KAGVTQTPRYLIKTRGQQVTLSCSPISGHRSVSWYQQTPGQGLQFLFEYFSETQRNKGNFPGRFSGRQFSNSRSEMNVSTLELGDSALYLCASSSQANIQYFGAGTRLSVL.

The chain employs TRBV4-1 and TRBJ2-1; 8 bases are shared with TRBD2. CDR1 MGHRA and CDR2 YSYEKL come from the germline V gene. The CDR3 spans 17 residues. The V and J ends lost 4 bases and 8 bases, in that order; junction bases with no gene match: 16. The CDR3 region is CASSRGASGQKFHEQFF. For the CDR3, the DNA is TGCGCCAGCAGCCGGGGGGCTAGCGGGCAAAAGTTCCATGAGCAGTTCTTC.

Ten or more counts support this clonotype. The V call is TRBV5-1, the J call TRBJ2-7; TRBD1 might be the D (6 bases). Germline loops: CDR1 SGHRS, CDR2 YFSETQ. The CDR3 has 15 residues. V lost 0 bases to trimming and J lost 2 bases, with 12 bases between them. The CDR3 is CASSLEQGVTYEQYF. DNA of the CDR3: TGCGCCAGCAGCTTGGAACAGGGTGTAACCTACGAGCAGTACTTC.

This clonotype was recorded a few times. CDR3 coding DNA: TGTGCCAGCAGTGAAGGGTTACCCGGGTATCAGCCCCAGCATTTT. Translating it yields CASSEGLPGYQPQHF. The rearrangement uses TRBV6-1 and TRBJ1-5; no reliable D call. V was trimmed by 1 base and J by 5 bases, leaving 12 bases between them. Germline V lookup: CDR1 MNHNS, CDR2 SASEGT. The CDR3 is made up of 15 amino acids.

This clonotype was counted a few times. The V call is TRBV28, the J call TRBJ2-1; TRBD1 agrees at 7 bases. The CDR3 length is 19 residues. Germline trimming cut 5 bases from V and 7 bases from J; bases unmatched to any gene: 23. Germline values: CDR1 MDHEN, CDR2 SYDVKM. DNA of the CDR3: TGTGCCAGCAGTCCTACAGGGGCCCCCGTCATAAATGAAAGGAATGAGCAGTTCTTC. This codes for CASSPTGAPVINERNEQFF.

The chain is built from TRBV24-1 and TRBJ2-3, with 8 nucleotides matching TRBD1. V lost 3 bases and J lost 2; bases outside the gene matches: 9. The CDR3 contains 17 residues. Per the germline V gene, CDR1 is KGHDR and CDR2 is SFDVKD. CDR3 sequence: CATSDLGQGKLTDTQYF. The CDR3 DNA reads TGTGCCACCAGTGATCTCGGACAGGGAAAACTCACAGATACGCAGTATTTT.

The V gene is TRBV20-1, the J gene TRBJ2-2, with D perhaps matching TRBD1 (6 bases). Germline CDR1 is DFQATT and CDR2 is SNEGSKA (reference sequence). There are 12 residues in the CDR3. V was shortened by 4 bases and J by 4 bases, with 7 bases between the two germline ends. CDR3 loop: CSANRVTGELFF. Here the CDR3 DNA reads TGCAGTGCTAACAGGGTCACCGGGGAGCTGTTTTTT.

This clonotype was seen at least ten times. One end of the junction is discordant with germline, which a read error may explain. The chain couples TRBV5-1 to TRBJ2-5; D tentatively reads TRBD1 or TRBD2 (6 bases each). CDR1 SGHRS and CDR2 YFSETQ come from the germline V gene. This CDR3 is built from 13 residues. The CDR3 sequence: CASSLGGRETQYF. The CDR3 nucleotides are TGTGCCAGCAGTCTAGGGGGGAGAGAGACCCAGTACTTC. The whole variable domain, remainder taken from reference TRBV5-1 and TRBJ2-5, is KAGVTQTPRYLIKTRGQQVTLSCSPISGHRSVSWYQQTPGQGLQFLFEYFSETQRNKGNFPGRFSGRQFSNSRSEMNVSTLELGDSALYLCASSLGGRETQYFGPGTRLLVL.

The rearrangement joins TRBV5-1 to TRBJ2-7, with 10 bases aligning to TRBD1. Germline loops: CDR1 SGHRS, CDR2 YFSETQ. V was pared by 0 bases and J by 6 bases, with 6 bases of the junction left unmatched. There are 15 residues in the CDR3. The CDR3 nucleotides are TGCGCCAGCAGCTTGGAGGGGACAGGGGCTGGCGAGCAGTACTTC. Translated, it gives CASSLEGTGAGEQYF.

The V and J genes are TRBV7-8 and TRBJ1-5; no definite D call. The germline V and J ends were trimmed by 1 base and 0 bases, with 7 bases remaining between them. The length of the CDR3 is 15 residues. The germline V gene encodes CDR1 SGHVS and CDR2 FQNEAQ. The CDR3 loop reads CASSLEFYSNQPQHF. CDR3 sequence (DNA): TGTGCCAGCAGCTTAGAGTTCTATAGCAATCAGCCCCAGCATTTT.

This clonotype has at least ten counts. The J gene is TRBJ2-1, the V gene TRBV4-1; D gene unclear. V dropped 0 bases and J dropped 2 bases, with 8 bases sitting between them. Per the germline V gene, CDR1 is MGHRA and CDR2 is YSYEKL. The CDR3 consists of 15 residues. CDR3 bases: TGCGCCAGCAGCCAAGACCGGACGGCCTACAATGAGCAGTTCTTC. Its protein is CASSQDRTAYNEQFF.

This clonotype was seen more than once but under ten times. J is TRBJ2-6 and V is TRBV6-5, with a tentative D call TRBD1 (6 bases). Per germline, CDR1 MNHEY and CDR2 SVGAGI. Trimming took off 2 bases at V and 2 bases at J, with 7 bases between the two ends. The CDR3 runs 15 residues. CDR3 residues: CASSYGGTGANVLTF. The CDR3 DNA is TGTGCCAGCAGTTACGGGGGCACTGGGGCCAACGTCCTGACTTTC.